Following are 9 T cell receptor beta chains from one sample sequenced in a study of shared clonotypes between healthy human individuals. Libraries were prepared by immunoSEQ multiplex PCR; TCRdb keeps only in-frame clonotypes and omits some of them. The sample lists about 2 million clones, 95% seen once, with roughly 0.13% in the top ten. Sequencing input: naive CD4+ T cells sorted from blood. Regarding subset: CD45RA+ positively selected. These receptors originate from a man aged 18 to 30 in good health.

J is TRBJ2-7 and V is TRBV10-3; D gene ambiguous. Trimming pared 0 bases from V and 3 bases from J, leaving 6 bases between. Germline V gene data show CDR1 as ENHRY and CDR2 as SYGVKD. This CDR3 is built from 13 residues. The CDR3 sequence is CAISESSYYEQYF. The CDR3 bases are TGTGCCATCAGTGAGTCCTCCTACTACGAGCAGTACTTC.

This rearrangement joins TRBV5-4 to TRBJ2-3, with 7 bases identical to TRBD2. V gave up 3 bases and J gave up 2 bases; unmatched junction bases: 9. Germline CDR1 is SGHNT and CDR2 is YYREEE (reference sequence). There are 16 residues in the CDR3. CDR3: CASSYPSGRATDTQYF. The CDR3 DNA reads TGTGCCAGCAGCTACCCTAGCGGACGGGCCACAGATACGCAGTATTTT.

The rearrangement joins TRBV28 to TRBJ2-5; 10 bases match TRBD1. Germline V gives CDR1 MDHEN, CDR2 SYDVKM. Trimming took 6 bases from V and 6 from J; bases not matched to a gene: 10. This CDR3 is 15 amino acids long. The CDR3 DNA reads as TGTGCCAGCAGCCCGGGACAGGGGAAATTAAAGACCCAGTACTTC. Amino acids: CASSPGQGKLKTQYF.

The chain carries TRBV30 and TRBJ1-1; D call uncertain. Per germline, CDR1 GTSNPN and CDR2 SVGIG (reference sequence). The V and J ends lost 2 bases and 2 bases respectively, with 9 bases between them. The length of the CDR3 is 13 residues. The CDR3 coding sequence is TGTGCCTGGAGTCTGACGGCCAACACTGAAGCTTTCTTT. Encoded protein: CAWSLTANTEAFF. Filled out from reference TRBV30 and TRBJ1-1, the complete variable domain reads SQTIHQWPATLVQPVGSPLSLECTVEGTSNPNLYWYRQAAGRGLQLLFYSVGIGQISSEVPQNLSASRPQDRQFILSSKKLLLSDSGFYLCAWSLTANTEAFFGQGTRLTVV.

The V call is TRBV6-6, the J call TRBJ2-1; perhaps D is TRBD1 or TRBD2 (5 bases each). V lost 2 bases and J lost 7, with 9 bases in between. The CDR3 is made up of 13 amino acids. From germline, CDR1 is MNHNY and CDR2 SVGAGI (reference sequence). The CDR3 bases are TGTGCCAGCAGTTACAGGGACCGTAATGAGCAGTTCTTC. Translation: CASSYRDRNEQFF.

The chain links TRBV11-1 to TRBJ2-2, with TRBD1 identical over 9 bases. Trimming removed 3 bases from V and 7 bases from J; junction bases left unmatched: 6. This CDR3 region has 15 residues. Germline assignment: CDR1 SGHAT and CDR2 FQDESV (reference sequence). The CDR3 nucleotides are TGTGCCAGCAGCTTTACGGGACAGGGTAGCGGGGAGCTGTTTTTT. It specifies CASSFTGQGSGELFF.

As concerns this clone: Since a much larger clone is just one base distant, this may be a read error. Within the sample, other DNA sequences also encode this same CDR3. The chain has TRBV5-8 and TRBJ2-7; D is undetermined. Germline values: CDR1 SGHTS, CDR2 YDEGEE. The V and J ends lost 0 bases and 2 bases respectively, with 0 bases between them. The CDR3 is 11 amino acids. In DNA form, the CDR3 reads TGTGCCAGCAGCTTGGCCTACGAGCAGTACTTC. Encoded protein: CASSLAYEQYF.

The chain is built from TRBV5-4 and TRBJ2-7; 9 nucleotides match TRBD2. The CDR3 extends over 18 amino acids. Unmatched junction bases numbered 21, after V lost 4 bases and J lost 7 bases. Germline CDR1 is SGHNT and CDR2 is YYREEE (reference sequence). The DNA of the CDR3 is TGTGCCAGCAGCGTAAACCGGGCTAGCGGGGTTGGCGTCGATGAGCAGTACTTC. It specifies CASSVNRASGVGVDEQYF. The variable domain in full, completed from reference TRBV5-4 and TRBJ2-7, reads ETGVTQSPTHLIKTRGQQVTLRCSSQSGHNTVSWYQQALGQGPQFIFQYYREEENGRGNFPPRFSGLQFPNYSSELNVNALELDDSALYLCASSVNRASGVGVDEQYFGPGTRLTVT.

This chain links TRBV5-3 with TRBJ1-2; D is undetermined. TRBV5-3 is given ORF status, its function remaining uncertain. The CDR3 has 13 residues. Trimming removed 0 bases from V and 3 bases from J, with 6 bases in between. CDR3 loop: CARSLVDDYGYTF. In DNA form, the CDR3 reads TGTGCCAGAAGCTTGGTAGATGACTATGGCTACACCTTC.